This entry describes one T cell receptor beta chain. Its specificity is unknown. Treatment indicated: around 19 received Ad26.COV2.S at low or high dose, single or two shots; several received placebo; per-sample allocation not given. Sampling was performed 63 days after the first vaccine or placebo injection. The V gene's germline CDR1 is MNHEY and CDR2 SVGAGI. The CDR3 spans 12 residues. Trimming shortened V by 11 bases and J by 0 bases, and 8 bases separated the two germline ends. These data belong to a study of Ad26.COV2.S vaccination and SARS-CoV-2 variants. Study details: Doses of Ad26.COV2.S were injected into muscle once or twice, 56 days apart. Study findings and constraints: Reportedly, after vaccination the spike-specific CD8+ and CD4+ T cell responses displayed substantial breadth.

Using immunoSEQ multiplex PCR, the repertoire was profiled, and TCRdb retains in-frame clones only, with some absent. The table has approximately 480,000 clones, around nine tenths seen once. This specimen was peripheral blood, taken in a trial of Ad26.COV2.S vaccine versus placebo. This receptor was obtained from a person between 18 and 65 years old who received the Ad26.COV2.S COVID-19 vaccine or a placebo. The chain is built from TRBV6-5 and TRBJ1-3; no clear D gene. The CDR3 nucleotides read TGTGCCTCCCGGGGCTCTGGAAACACCATATATTTT. Amino acid sequence: CASRGSGNTIYF.